This TCR beta chain is drawn from a study of T cell changes during pregnancy in multiple sclerosis (dated by TCRdb to 2018 to 2020). Regarding the study in general: The study looked at changes in the T cell repertoire across pregnancy in women with multiple sclerosis.

The library was produced with the immunoSEQ multiplex PCR assay. The source is immuneACCESS, and TCRdb retained only in-frame sequences with V and J called. Part of the clones is not carried over; for the studies checked, unresolved V genes explain less than half of this, and the remainder is unexplained. The sample table contains around 130,000 clones; only one count was recorded for 80% to 95% of them. Roughly 5.7% of the sample is taken by the ten largest. A single count supports this clone. The antigen this receptor binds is unknown. Base qualities are not at hand, and no much larger clone is one base apart. The germline V gene yields SGHRS for CDR1 and YFSETQ for CDR2. At the junction V is shortened by 4 bases and J by 5 bases, with 15 bases in between. The cysteine opens and the phenylalanine closes a CDR3 of 14 amino acids. The only DNA kept is the CDR3, 42 bases in frame from the first base.

The chain is made from TRBV5-1 and TRBJ2-5; the D region possibly corresponds to TRBD1 (6 bases align). The specimen comprised peripheral blood, sampled before pregnancy. This TCR was recovered from a female donor with multiple sclerosis, enrolled in a pregnancy study. The bases are TGCGCCAGCAGCCGGGACAAGGAGTGGGAGACCCAGTACTTC. Its translation is CASSRDKEWETQYF.